This T cell receptor (beta chain) appears in the sequencing data of a study of cytomegalovirus exposure and HLA in healthy donors. The CDR3 length is 13 residues. Trimming left V 6 bases short and J 5 bases short, with 13 bases between. Germline V gene sequence: CDR1 MNHEY, CDR2 SMNVEV (reference sequence). PCR used 60 Vbeta primers and 13 Jbeta primers. Using immunoSEQ multiplex PCR, the repertoire was profiled, and TCRdb retains in-frame clones only, with some absent. The profile covers 150,000 to 200,000 clones, with roughly a tenth appearing a single time and over 1% taken by the ten largest. This clone was observed a few times.

This chain connects TRBV27 to TRBJ1-1; possibly TRBD1 for D (5 bases). This receptor was identified in a young woman in good health and CMV-seropositive. Sequencing was done on a sample of PBMCs. CDR3 region: CASSNFQGTEAFF. The CDR3 DNA reads TGTGCCAGCAGCAACTTCCAGGGAACTGAAGCTTTCTTT.